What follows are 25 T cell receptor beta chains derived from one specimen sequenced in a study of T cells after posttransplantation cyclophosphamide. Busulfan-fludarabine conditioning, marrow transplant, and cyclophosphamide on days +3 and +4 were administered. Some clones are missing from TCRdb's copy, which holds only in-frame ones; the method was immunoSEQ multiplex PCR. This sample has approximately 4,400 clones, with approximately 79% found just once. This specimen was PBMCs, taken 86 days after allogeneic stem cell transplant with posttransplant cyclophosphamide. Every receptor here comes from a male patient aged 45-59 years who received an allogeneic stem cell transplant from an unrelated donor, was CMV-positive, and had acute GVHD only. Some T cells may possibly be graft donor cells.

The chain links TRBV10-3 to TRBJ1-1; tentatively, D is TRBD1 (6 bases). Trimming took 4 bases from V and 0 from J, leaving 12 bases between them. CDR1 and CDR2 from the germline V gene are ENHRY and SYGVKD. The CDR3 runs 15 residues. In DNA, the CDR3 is TGTGCCATCAGTGGGAGTGGACAGATGAACACTGAAGCTTTCTTT. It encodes CAISGSGQMNTEAFF.

CDR3 coding DNA: TGTGCCAGCAGCCGAACAGGGGGCCTCACAGATACGCAGTATTTT. Translating it yields CASSRTGGLTDTQYF. This chain links TRBV28 with TRBJ2-3; 9 bases fit TRBD1. The CDR3 is 15 amino acids. The germline V gene encodes CDR1 MDHEN and CDR2 SYDVKM. V was pared by 6 bases and J by 2 bases, with 6 bases of the junction left unmatched.

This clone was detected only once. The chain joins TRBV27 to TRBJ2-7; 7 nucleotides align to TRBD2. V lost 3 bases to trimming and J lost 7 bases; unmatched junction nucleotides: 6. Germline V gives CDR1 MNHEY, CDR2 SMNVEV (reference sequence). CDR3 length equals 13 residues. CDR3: CASSLGGAREQYF. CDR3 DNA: TGTGCCAGCAGTTTGGGAGGGGCTAGAGAGCAGTACTTC.

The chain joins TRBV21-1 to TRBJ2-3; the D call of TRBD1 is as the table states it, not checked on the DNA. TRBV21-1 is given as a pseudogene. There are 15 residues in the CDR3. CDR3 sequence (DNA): TGTGCCAGCAGCAACACAGGGGCGGCCCCAGATACGCAGTATTTT. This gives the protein CASSNTGAAPDTQYF.

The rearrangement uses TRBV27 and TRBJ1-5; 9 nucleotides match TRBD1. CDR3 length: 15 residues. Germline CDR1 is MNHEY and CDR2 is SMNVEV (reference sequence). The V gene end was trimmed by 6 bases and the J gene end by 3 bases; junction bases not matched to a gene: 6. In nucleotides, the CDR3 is TGTGCCAGCAGCAGGACAGGGGTTTTCAATCAGCCCCAGCATTTT. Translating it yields CASSRTGVFNQPQHF.

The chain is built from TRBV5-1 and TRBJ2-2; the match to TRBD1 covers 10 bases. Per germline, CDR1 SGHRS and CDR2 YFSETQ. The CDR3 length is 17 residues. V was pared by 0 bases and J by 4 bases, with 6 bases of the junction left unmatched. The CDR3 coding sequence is TGCGCCAGCAGCTTGGTGACAGGGGGCGGTGGCACCGGGGAGCTGTTTTTT. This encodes CASSLVTGGGGTGELFF.

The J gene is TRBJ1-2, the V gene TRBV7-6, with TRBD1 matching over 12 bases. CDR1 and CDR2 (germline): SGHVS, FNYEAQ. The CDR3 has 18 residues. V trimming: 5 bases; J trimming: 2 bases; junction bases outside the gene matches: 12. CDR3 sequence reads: CASSPTPGQGARNYGYTF. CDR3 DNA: TGTGCCAGCAGCCCCACCCCGGGACAGGGGGCAAGGAACTATGGCTACACCTTC.

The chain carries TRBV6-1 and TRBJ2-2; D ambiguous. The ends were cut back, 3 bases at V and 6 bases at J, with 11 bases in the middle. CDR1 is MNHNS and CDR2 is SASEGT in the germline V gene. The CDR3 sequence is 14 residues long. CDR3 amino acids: CASSDGFEAGELFF. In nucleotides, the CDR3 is TGTGCCAGCAGTGATGGTTTCGAGGCCGGGGAGCTGTTTTTT.

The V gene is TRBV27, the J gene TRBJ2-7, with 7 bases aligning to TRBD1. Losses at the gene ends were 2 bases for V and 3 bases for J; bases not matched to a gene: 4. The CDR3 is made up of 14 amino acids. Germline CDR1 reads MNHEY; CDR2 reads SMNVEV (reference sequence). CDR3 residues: CASSLARDSYEQYF. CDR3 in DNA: TGTGCCAGCAGTTTAGCAAGGGACAGCTACGAGCAGTACTTC.

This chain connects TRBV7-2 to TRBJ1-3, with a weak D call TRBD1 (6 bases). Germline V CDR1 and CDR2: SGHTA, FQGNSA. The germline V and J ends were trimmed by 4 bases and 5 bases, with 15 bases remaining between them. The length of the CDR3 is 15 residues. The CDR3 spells CASSSSAQGRNTIYF. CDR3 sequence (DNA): TGTGCCAGCAGCTCAAGCGCCCAGGGGCGAAACACCATATATTTT.

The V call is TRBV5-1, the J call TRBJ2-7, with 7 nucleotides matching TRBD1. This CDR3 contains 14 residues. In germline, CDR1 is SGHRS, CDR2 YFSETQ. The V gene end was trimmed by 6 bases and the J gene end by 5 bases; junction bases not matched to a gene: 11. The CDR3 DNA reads TGCGCCAGCACCACCGGGACAGCGGTCGACGAGCAGTACTTC. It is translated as CASTTGTAVDEQYF.

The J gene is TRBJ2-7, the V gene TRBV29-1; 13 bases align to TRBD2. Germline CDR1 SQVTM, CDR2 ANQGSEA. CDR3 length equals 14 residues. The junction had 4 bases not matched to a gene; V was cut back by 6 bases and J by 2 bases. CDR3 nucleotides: TGCAGCGTCGCCGGGACTAGCGGGGCCTACGAGCAGTACTTC. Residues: CSVAGTSGAYEQYF.

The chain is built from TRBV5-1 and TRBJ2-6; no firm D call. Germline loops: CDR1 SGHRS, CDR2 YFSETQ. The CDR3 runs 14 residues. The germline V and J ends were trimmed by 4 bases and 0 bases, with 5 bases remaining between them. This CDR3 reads CASSLFSGANVLTF. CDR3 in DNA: TGCGCCAGCAGCCTCTTCTCTGGGGCCAACGTCCTGACTTTC.

CDR3 nucleotide sequence: TGTGCCAGCAGCTCTGGCAGGGGGACATACAATGAGCAGTTCTTC. Its protein is CASSSGRGTYNEQFF. This chain links TRBV7-6 with TRBJ2-1, with 7 bases aligning to TRBD1. The CDR3 has 15 amino acids. The germline gives CDR1 SGHVS, CDR2 FNYEAQ. Trimming cost V 4 bases and J 4 bases; bases outside gene matches: 7.

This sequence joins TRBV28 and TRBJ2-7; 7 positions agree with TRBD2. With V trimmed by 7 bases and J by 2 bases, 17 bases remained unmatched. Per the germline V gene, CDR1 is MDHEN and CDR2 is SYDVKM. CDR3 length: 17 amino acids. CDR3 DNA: TGTGCCAGCACCCCTTTTTGGGGGACTAAACTTCCCTACGAGCAGTACTTC. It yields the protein CASTPFWGTKLPYEQYF.

CDR3 loop: CASGTQGLSMAKNIQYF. CDR3 nucleotides: TGTGCCAGCGGAACACAGGGACTAAGTATGGCCAAAAACATTCAGTACTTC. This chain joins TRBV28 and TRBJ2-4, with a weak D call TRBD2 (7 bases). Trimming cost V 8 bases and J 1 base, with 21 bases left between them. This CDR3 region has 17 residues. Germline loops: CDR1 MDHEN, CDR2 SYDVKM.

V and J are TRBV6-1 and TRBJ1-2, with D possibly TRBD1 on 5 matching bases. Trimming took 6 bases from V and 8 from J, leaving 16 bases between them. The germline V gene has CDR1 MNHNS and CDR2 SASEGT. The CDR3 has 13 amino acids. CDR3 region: CASRGGDVGGYTF. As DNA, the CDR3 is TGTGCCAGCAGGGGGGGAGATGTGGGAGGCTACACCTTC.

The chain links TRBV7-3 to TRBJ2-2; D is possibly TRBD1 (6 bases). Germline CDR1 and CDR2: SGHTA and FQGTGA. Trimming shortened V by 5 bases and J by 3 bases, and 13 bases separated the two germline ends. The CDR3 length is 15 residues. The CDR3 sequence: CASSRQGSDTGELFF. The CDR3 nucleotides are TGTGCCAGCAGCCGGCAGGGGTCCGACACCGGGGAGCTGTTTTTT.

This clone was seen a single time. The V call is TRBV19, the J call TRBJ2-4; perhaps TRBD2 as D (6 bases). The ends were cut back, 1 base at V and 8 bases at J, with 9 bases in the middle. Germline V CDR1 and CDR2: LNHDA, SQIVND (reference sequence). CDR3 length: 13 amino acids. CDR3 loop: CASSIGTGDIQYF. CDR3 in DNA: TGTGCCAGTAGTATAGGGACGGGGGACATTCAGTACTTC.

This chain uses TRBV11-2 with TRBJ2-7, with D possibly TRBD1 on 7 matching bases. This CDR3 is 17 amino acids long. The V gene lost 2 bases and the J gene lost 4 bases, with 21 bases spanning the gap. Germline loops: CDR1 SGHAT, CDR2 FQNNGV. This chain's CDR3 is CASSLYGGQGGEYEQYF. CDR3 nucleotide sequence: TGTGCCAGCAGCTTATATGGGGGCCAGGGGGGAGAATACGAGCAGTACTTC.

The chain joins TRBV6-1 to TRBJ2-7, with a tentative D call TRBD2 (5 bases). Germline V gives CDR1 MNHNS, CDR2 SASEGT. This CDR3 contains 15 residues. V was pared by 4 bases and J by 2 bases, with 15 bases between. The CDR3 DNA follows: TGTGCCAGCAGTGCCACTAGACAAGGGCCCTACGAGCAGTACTTC. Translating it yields CASSATRQGPYEQYF.

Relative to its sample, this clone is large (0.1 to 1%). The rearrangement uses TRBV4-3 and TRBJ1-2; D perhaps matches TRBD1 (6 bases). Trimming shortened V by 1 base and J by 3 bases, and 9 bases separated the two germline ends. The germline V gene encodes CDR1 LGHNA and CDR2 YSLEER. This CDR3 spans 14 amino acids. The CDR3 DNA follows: TGCGCCAGCAGCCAAGGACAGGCCCACTATGGCTACACCTTC. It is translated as CASSQGQAHYGYTF.

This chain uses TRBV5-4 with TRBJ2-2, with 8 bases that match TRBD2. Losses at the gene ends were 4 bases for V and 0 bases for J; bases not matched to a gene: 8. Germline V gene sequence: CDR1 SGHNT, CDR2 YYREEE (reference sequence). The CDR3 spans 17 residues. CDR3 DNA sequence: TGTGCCAGCAGCGCTGAGCCGGGACTAGCGAACACCGGGGAGCTGTTTTTT. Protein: CASSAEPGLANTGELFF.

CDR3 residues: CASSFGGTDEQYF. The CDR3 region has the DNA TGTGCCAGCAGCTTCGGGGGAACCGACGAGCAGTACTTC. The V and J genes are TRBV7-9 and TRBJ2-7; perhaps TRBD2 as D (6 bases). Per germline, CDR1 SEHNR and CDR2 FQNEAQ (reference sequence). V was cut by 3 bases and J by 5 bases, with 11 bases left in between. The CDR3 runs 13 residues.

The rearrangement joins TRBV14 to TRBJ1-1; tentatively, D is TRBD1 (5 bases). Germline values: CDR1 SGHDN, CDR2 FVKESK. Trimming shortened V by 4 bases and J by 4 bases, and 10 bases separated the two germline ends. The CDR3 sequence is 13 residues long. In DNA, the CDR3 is TGTGCCAGCAGCCTGGGAGGGGCCACTGAAGCTTTCTTT. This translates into CASSLGGATEAFF.